This is a list of T cell receptor beta chains from one sample in a study of blood T cell repertoires in COVID-19. Some clones are missing from TCRdb's copy, which holds only in-frame ones; the method was immunoSEQ multiplex PCR. Found here are some 350,000 clones, 75% to 90% of them singletons; the top ten hold 6% to 7%. Input material: peripheral blood. These receptors all stem from a woman between 45 and 65 years old with COVID-19, enrolled during active disease. CDR3s include the opening cysteine and the closing phenylalanine or tryptophan.

TRBJ2-5,TRBV30,CAWSFLAETQYF
TRBJ2-7,TRBV7-2,CASSSRAGLSHGEQYF
TRBJ2-1,TRBV11-3,CASSFWGSKREFQFF
TRBJ1-4,TRBV5-1,CASSTRPGGSEKLFF
TRBJ2-3,TRBV11-2,CASSLASGFVHTQYF
TRBJ2-6,TRBV7-8,CASSLIGTGASGANVLTF
TRBJ2-1,TRBV7-2,CASSHRPGLAYNEQFF
TRBJ1-2,TRBV6-1,CASSEASQGYGYTF
TRBJ2-1,TRBV5-1,CASSRILASPAYNEQFF
TRBJ1-6,TRBV7-9,CASSFDRGTNSPLHF
TRBJ2-1,TRBV5-4,CASSRTSGSTDEQFF
TRBJ2-1,TRBV19,CASSILGQGVNNEQFF
TRBJ2-7,TRBV7-9,CASSSSGTGFYEQYF
TRBJ2-7,TRBV7-6,CASSLVASGRLEQYF
TRBJ1-1,TRBV18,CASSPLRDTEAFF
TRBJ1-1,TRBV30,CAWSVGRGTEAFF
TRBJ2-1,TRBV6-4,CASSGGLAGEQFF
TRBJ1-1,TRBV19,CASSINVPGSMNTEAFF
TRBJ1-5,TRBV19,CASSPMWGGRNQPQHF
TRBJ1-2,TRBV4-3,CASSQGLVGGYTF
TRBJ1-3,TRBV6-5,CASRSSGTGRNTIYF
TRBJ1-1,TRBV6-5,CASTRGGNQNTEAFF
TRBJ1-1,TRBV11-3,CASPGAGVNTEAFF
TRBJ1-5,TRBV18,CASSPSLGGNQPQHF
TRBJ2-3,TRBV24-1,CATSDRSTDTQYF
TRBJ2-3,TRBV9,CASSYTSGTTDTQYF
TRBJ1-2,TRBV29-1,CSVDVWSGGGYGYTF
TRBJ2-3,TRBV7-2,CASSFYGRGQGAWDTQYF
TRBJ1-1,TRBV5-8,CASSFRDTNTEAFF
TRBJ2-1,TRBV6-5,CASPDRNNEQFF
TRBJ2-7,TRBV7-9,CASSSTPGLAGGEQYF
TRBJ1-2,TRBV28,CASSGGQGLKGYTF
TRBJ2-3,TRBV2,CASTAEGQGSDTQYF
TRBJ1-6,TRBV11-3,CASSLRGKGYNSPLHF
TRBJ1-6,TRBV27,CASRTGGLGGYNSPLHF
TRBJ1-2,TRBV12-2,CASRSPGPGTGSDGRYGYTF
TRBJ1-3,TRBV29-1,CSVPTNSVFHSGNTIYF
TRBJ2-1,TRBV6-2/TRBV6-3,CASSYSAGYGEQFF
TRBJ2-1,TRBV3-1/TRBV3-2,CASSQDHGGGRYNEQFF
TRBJ2-2,TRBV3-1/TRBV3-2,CASSRGGLAGSSVNTGELFF
TRBJ1-3,TRBV7-9,CASSLVGSGNTIYF
TRBJ2-2,TRBV6-5,CASRADRENTGELFF
TRBJ1-1,TRBV15,CATSRHTGVANTEAFF
TRBJ1-6,TRBV7-2,CASGREPNSPLHF
TRBJ1-1,TRBV6-5,CASSYRTGVGTEAFF
TRBJ1-4,TRBV5-1,CARVAGRSEKLFF
TRBJ1-6,TRBV4-3,CASSQDGTANSPLHF
TRBJ2-1,TRBV6-5,CASRRQGSYNEQFF
TRBJ2-1,TRBV5-1,CASSLGLAGGLNEQFF
TRBJ1-1,TRBV5-1,CASMDRAKRTEAFF
TRBJ2-1,TRBV7-6,CASSPRGAAYNEQFF
TRBJ2-1,TRBV30,CAWSVGSGASYNEQFF
TRBJ2-7,TRBV6-1,CASGGTGTPEREQYF
TRBJ2-5,TRBV10-3,CAISDKARLVETQYF